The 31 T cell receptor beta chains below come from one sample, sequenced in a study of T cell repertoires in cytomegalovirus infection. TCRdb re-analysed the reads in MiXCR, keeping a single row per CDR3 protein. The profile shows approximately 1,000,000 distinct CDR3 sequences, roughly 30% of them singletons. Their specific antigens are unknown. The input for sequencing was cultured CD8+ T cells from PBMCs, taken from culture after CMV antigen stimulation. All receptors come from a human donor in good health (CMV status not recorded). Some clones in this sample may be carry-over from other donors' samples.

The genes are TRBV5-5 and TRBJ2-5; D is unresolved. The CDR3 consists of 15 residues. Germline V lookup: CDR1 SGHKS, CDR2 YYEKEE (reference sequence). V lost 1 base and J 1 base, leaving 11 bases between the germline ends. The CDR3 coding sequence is TGTGCCAGCAGCTTGTCCCCCCCGCCCCAAGAGACCCAGTACTTC. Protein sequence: CASSLSPPPQETQYF.

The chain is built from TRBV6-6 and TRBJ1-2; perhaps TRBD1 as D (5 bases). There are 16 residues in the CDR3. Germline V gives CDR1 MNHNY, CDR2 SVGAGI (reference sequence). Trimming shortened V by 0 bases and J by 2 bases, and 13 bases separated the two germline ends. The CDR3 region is CASSYSQGLPNYGYTF. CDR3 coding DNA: TGTGCCAGCAGTTACTCTCAGGGACTCCCGAACTATGGCTACACCTTC.

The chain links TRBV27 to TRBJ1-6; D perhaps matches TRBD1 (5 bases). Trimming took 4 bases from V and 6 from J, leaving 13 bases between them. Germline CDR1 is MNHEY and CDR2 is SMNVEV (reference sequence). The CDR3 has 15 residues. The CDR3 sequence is CASSSFQGPNSPLHF. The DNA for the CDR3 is TGTGCCAGCAGTTCCTTCCAGGGACCTAATTCACCCCTCCACTTT.

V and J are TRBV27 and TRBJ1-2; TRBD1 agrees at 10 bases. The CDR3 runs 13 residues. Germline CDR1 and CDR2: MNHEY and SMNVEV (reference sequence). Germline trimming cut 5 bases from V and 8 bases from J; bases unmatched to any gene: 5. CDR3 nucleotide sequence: TGTGCCAGCAGTACCGGGACAGGGGAAGGCTACACCTTC. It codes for CASSTGTGEGYTF.

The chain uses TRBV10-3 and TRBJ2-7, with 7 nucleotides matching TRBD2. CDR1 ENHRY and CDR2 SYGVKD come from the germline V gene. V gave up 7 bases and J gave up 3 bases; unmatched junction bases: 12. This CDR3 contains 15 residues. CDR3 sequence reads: CAITVKAGINYEQYF. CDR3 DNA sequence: TGTGCCATCACCGTCAAAGCGGGGATAAACTACGAGCAGTACTTC.

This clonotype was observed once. CDR3 sequence: CASSQDGGTNSPLHF. CDR3 nucleotides: TGCGCCAGCAGCCAAGATGGGGGGACGAATTCACCCCTCCACTTT. The gene calls are TRBV4-3 and TRBJ1-6; tentative D call: TRBD1 (5 bases). The CDR3 has 15 residues. Deletions cut 0 bases from V and 7 bases from J, with 10 bases between. Germline-derived CDR1 and CDR2 are LGHNA and YSLEER.

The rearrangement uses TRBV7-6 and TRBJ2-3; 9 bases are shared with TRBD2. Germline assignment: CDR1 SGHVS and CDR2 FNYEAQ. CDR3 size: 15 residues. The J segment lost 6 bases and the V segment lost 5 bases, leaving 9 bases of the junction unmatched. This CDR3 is CASSATAGGPDTQYF. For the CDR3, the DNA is TGTGCCAGCAGCGCTACGGCGGGGGGGCCGGATACGCAGTATTTT.

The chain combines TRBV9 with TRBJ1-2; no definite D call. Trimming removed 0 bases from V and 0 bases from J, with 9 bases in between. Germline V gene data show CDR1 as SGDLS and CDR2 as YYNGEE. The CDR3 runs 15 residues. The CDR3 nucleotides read TGTGCCAGCAGCGTAGAGCCGAGGACTAACTATGGCTACACCTTC. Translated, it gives CASSVEPRTNYGYTF. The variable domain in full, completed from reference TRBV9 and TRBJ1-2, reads DSGVTQTPKHLITATGQRVTLRCSPRSGDLSVYWYQQSLDQGLQFLIQYYNGEERAKGNILERFSAQQFPDLHSELNLSSLELGDSALYFCASSVEPRTNYGYTFGSGTRLTVV.

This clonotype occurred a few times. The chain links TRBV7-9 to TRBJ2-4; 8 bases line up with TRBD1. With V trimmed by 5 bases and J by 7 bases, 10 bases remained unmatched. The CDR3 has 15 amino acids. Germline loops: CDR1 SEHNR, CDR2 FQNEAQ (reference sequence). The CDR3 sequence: CASSPSTGDGNIQYF. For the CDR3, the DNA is TGTGCCAGCAGCCCTTCGACAGGGGATGGGAACATTCAGTACTTC.

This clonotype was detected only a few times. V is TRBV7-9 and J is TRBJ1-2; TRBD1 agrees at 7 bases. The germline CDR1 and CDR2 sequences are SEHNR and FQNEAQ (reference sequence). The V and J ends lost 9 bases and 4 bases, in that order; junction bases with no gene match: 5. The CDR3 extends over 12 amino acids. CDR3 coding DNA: TGTGCCAGTCAAGGGGGCTCCTATGGCTACACCTTC. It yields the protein CASQGGSYGYTF.

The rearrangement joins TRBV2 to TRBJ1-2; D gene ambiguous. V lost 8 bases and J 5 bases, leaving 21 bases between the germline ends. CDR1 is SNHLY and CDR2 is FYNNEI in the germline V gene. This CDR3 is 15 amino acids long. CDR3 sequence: CASALNGQPSYGYTF. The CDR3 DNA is TGTGCCAGCGCCCTGAACGGGCAGCCGTCTTATGGCTACACCTTC.

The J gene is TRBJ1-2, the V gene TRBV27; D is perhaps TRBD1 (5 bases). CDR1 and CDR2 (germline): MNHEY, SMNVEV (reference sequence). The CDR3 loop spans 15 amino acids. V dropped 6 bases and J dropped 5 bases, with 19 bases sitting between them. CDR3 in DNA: TGTGCCAGCAGCCAATCCGGGACCTTAGGGTATGGCTACACCTTC. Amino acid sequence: CASSQSGTLGYGYTF.

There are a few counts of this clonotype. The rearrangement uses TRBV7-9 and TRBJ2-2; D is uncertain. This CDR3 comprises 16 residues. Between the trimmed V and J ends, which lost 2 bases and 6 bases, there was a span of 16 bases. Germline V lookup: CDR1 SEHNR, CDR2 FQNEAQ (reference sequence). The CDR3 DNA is TGTGCCAGCAGCTTACAGAGGCCGGCCGAGGCCGGGGAGCTGTTTTTT. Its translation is CASSLQRPAEAGELFF.

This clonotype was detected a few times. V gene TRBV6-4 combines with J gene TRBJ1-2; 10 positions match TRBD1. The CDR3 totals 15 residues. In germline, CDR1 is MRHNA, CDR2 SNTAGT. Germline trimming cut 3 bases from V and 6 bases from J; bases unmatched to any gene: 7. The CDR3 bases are TGTGCCAGCAGTGAAGACTGGACAGGGGGGAATGGCTACACCTTC. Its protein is CASSEDWTGGNGYTF.

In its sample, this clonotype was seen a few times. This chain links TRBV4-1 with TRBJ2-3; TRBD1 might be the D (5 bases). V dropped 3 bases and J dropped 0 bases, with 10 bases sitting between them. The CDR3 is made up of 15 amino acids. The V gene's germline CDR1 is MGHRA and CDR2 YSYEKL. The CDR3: CASSQSRASTDTQYF. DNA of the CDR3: TGCGCCAGCAGCCAGTCCAGGGCTAGCACAGATACGCAGTATTTT.

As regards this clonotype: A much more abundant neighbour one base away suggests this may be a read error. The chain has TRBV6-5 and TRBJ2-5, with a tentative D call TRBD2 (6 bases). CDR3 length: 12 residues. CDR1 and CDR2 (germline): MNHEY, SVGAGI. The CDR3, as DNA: TGTGTCAGCAGTTACGGGGGAGAGACCCAGTACTTC. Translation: CVSSYGGETQYF.

The CDR3 DNA reads TGTGCCAGCTCCCGCGGCAGGGAGGAAGCCCATGAGCAGTTCTTC. This encodes CASSRGREEAHEQFF. The chain uses TRBV18 and TRBJ2-1, with D maybe TRBD2 (6 bases). Deletions cut 6 bases from V and 8 bases from J, with 20 bases between. This CDR3 region has 15 residues. In germline, CDR1 is KGHSH, CDR2 LQKENI. The variable domain in full, completed from reference TRBV18 and TRBJ2-1, reads NAGVMQNPRHLVRRRGQEARLRCSPMKGHSHVYWYRQLPEEGLKFMVYLQKENIIDESGMPKERFSAEFPKEGPSILRIQQVVRGDSAAYFCASSRGREEAHEQFFGPGTRLTVL.

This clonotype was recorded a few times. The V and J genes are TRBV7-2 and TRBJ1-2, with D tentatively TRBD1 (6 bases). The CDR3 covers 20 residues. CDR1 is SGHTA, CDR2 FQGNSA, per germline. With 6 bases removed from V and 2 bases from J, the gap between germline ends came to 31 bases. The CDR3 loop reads CASRGIDKSLTTGINYGYTF. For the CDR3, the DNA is TGTGCCAGCAGAGGCATCGACAAGAGCCTAACGACAGGTATCAACTATGGCTACACCTTC.

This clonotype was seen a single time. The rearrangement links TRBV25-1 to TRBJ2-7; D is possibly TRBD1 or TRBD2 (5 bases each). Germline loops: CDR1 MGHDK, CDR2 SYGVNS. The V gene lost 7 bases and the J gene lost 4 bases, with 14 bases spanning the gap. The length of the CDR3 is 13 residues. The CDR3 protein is CASIGGFLYEQYF. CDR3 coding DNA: TGTGCCAGCATTGGGGGATTCCTTTACGAGCAGTACTTC.

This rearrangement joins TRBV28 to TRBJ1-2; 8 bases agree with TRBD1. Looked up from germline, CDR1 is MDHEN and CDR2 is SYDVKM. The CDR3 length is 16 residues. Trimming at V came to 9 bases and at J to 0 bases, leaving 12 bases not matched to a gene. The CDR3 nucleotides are TGTGCCAGTTTGAATCCCGGGACAGGAACTAACTATGGCTACACCTTC. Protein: CASLNPGTGTNYGYTF.

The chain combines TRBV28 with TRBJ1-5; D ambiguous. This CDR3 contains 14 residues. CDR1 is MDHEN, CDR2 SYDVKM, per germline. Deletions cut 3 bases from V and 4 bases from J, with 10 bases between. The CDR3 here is CASSFGHLNQPQHF. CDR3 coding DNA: TGTGCCAGCAGTTTTGGGCACCTGAATCAGCCCCAGCATTTT.

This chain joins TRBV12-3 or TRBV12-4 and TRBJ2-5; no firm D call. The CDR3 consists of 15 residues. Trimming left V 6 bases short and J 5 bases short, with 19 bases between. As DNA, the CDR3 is TGTGCCAGCAGGCCCTCTCGGGTCTCTCAGGAGACCCAGTACTTC. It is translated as CASRPSRVSQETQYF.

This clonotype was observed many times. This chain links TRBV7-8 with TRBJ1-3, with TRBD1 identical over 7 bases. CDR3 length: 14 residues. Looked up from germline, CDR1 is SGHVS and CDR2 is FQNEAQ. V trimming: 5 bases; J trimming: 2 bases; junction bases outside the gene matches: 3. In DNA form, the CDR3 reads TGTGCCAGCAGCGGTAGGGGGCCTGGAAACACCATATATTTT. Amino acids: CASSGRGPGNTIYF.

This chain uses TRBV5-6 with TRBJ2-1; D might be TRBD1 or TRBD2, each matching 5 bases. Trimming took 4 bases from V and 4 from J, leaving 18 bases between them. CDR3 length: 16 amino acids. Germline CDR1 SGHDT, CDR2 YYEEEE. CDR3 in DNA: TGTGCCAGCAGCGTTACCCACCGGGACCCATACAATGAGCAGTTCTTC. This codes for CASSVTHRDPYNEQFF.

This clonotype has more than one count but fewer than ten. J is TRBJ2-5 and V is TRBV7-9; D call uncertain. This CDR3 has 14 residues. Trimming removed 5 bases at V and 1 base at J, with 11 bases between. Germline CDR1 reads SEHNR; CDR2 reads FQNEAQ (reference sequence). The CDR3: CASSPEGRQETQYF. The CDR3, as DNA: TGTGCCAGCAGCCCGGAAGGGCGCCAAGAGACCCAGTACTTC. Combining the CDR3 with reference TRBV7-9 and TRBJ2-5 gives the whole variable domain DTGVSQNPRHKITKRGQNVTFRCDPISEHNRLYWYRQTLGQGPEFLTYFQNEAQLEKSRLLSDRFSAERPKGSFSTLEIQRTEQGDSAMYLCASSPEGRQETQYFGPGTRLLVL.

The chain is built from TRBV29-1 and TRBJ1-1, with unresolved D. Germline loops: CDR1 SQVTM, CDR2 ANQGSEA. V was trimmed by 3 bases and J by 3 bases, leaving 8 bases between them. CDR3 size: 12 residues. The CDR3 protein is CSVDPSDTEAFF. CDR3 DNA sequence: TGCAGCGTTGATCCGAGCGACACTGAAGCTTTCTTT.

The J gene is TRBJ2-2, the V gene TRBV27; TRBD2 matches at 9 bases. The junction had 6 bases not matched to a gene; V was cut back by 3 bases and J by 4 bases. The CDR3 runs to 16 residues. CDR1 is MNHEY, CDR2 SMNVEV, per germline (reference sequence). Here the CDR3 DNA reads TGTGCCAGCAGTTTTGCGGGGGGGCCTGGCACCGGGGAGCTGTTTTTT. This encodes CASSFAGGPGTGELFF.

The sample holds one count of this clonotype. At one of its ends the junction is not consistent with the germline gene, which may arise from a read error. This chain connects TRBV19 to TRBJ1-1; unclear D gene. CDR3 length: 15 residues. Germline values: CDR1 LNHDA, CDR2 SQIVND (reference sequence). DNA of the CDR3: TGTACCAGTAGTATAGAAGGCCTTGGGAACACTGAAGCTTTCTTT. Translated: CTSSIEGLGNTEAFF.

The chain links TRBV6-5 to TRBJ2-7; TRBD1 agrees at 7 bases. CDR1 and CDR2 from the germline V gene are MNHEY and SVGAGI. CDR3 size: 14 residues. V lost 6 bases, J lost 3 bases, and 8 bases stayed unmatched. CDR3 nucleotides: TGTGCCAGCAGCCCTTTGACAGGGATCTACGAGCAGTACGTC. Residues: CASSPLTGIYEQYV.

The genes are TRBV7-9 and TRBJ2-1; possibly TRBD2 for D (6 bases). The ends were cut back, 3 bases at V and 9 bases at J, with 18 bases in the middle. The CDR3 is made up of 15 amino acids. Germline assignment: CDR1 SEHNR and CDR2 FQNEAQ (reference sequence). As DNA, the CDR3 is TGTGCCAGCAGCTTTACTAGCCCCGAGCTGGGTGAGCAGTTCTTC. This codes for CASSFTSPELGEQFF. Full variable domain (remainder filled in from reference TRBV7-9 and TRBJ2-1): DTGVSQNPRHKITKRGQNVTFRCDPISEHNRLYWYRQTLGQGPEFLTYFQNEAQLEKSRLLSDRFSAERPKGSFSTLEIQRTEQGDSAMYLCASSFTSPELGEQFFGPGTRLTVL.

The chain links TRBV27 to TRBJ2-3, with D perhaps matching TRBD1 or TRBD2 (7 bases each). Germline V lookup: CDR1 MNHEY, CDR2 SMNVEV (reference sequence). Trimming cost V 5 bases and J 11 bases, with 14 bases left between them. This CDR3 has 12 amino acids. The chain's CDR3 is CASSPGGGLQYF. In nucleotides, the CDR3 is TGTGCCAGCAGTCCAGGGGGGGGTTTGCAGTATTTT.